The 18 T cell receptor beta chains given below trace back to one sample, sequenced in a study of early T cells in non-severe SARS-CoV-2 infection. TCRdb fed the 5' RACE reads into MiXCR, producing one record per CDR3 protein. The sample shows under 70,000 distinct CDR3 sequences, 5.6% of them seen only once. The material sequenced was whole blood. These receptors all stem from an adult who was a healthcare worker with PCR-confirmed SARS-CoV-2 infection or an uninfected control (not recorded which).

This clonotype was recorded at least ten times. J is TRBJ1-5 and V is TRBV12-3 or TRBV12-4; 9 nucleotides agree with TRBD1. This CDR3 has 17 amino acids. With 6 bases clipped from V and 3 bases from J, the junction kept 12 bases outside the gene matches. CDR3 nucleotides: TGTGCCAGCAGCCATACCAAAACAGGGGGCAACAATCAGCCCCAGCATTTT. Protein: CASSHTKTGGNNQPQHF.

This clonotype was observed many times. The chain couples TRBV2 to TRBJ2-7, with 9 bases identical to TRBD1. The V segment lost 7 bases and the J segment 2 bases; nucleotides outside the gene matches: 12. Per germline, CDR1 SNHLY and CDR2 FYNNEI. CDR3 length: 16 residues. CDR3 sequence reads: CASTQSTGTGPYEQYF. Here the CDR3 DNA reads TGTGCCAGCACCCAGTCCACCGGGACAGGGCCCTACGAGCAGTACTTC.

The chain carries TRBV12-3 or TRBV12-4 and TRBJ2-1, with a possible D match to TRBD1 (6 bases). The CDR3 has 15 amino acids. V lost 6 bases to trimming and J lost 4 bases, with 16 bases between them. CDR3 in DNA: TGTGCCAGCAGCCCAGGACAGACAACTTACAATGAGCAGTTCTTC. Its protein product is CASSPGQTTYNEQFF.

The genes are TRBV25-1 and TRBJ2-2, with 9 positions matching TRBD1. The J segment lost 3 bases and the V segment lost 4 bases, leaving 0 bases of the junction unmatched. The CDR3 is 14 amino acids. Germline-derived CDR1 and CDR2 are MGHDK and SYGVNS. CDR3 DNA: TGTGCCAGCAGTGGGACAGGGGACACCGGGGAGCTGTTTTTT. This sequence encodes CASSGTGDTGELFF.

V is TRBV12-3 or TRBV12-4 and J is TRBJ2-1; 13 bases fit TRBD2. V was clipped by 5 bases and J by 4 bases; unmatched bases: 2. This CDR3 is built from 15 residues. Here the CDR3 reads CASSPTSGRYNEQFF. In nucleotides, the CDR3 is TGTGCCAGCAGTCCGACTAGCGGGAGGTACAATGAGCAGTTCTTC.

This clonotype has at least ten counts. As DNA, the CDR3 is TGTGCCAGCAGCGCGATGGGGTCGGGCAGGGGGCACGAGCAGTACTTC. It codes for CASSAMGSGRGHEQYF. V gene TRBV7-9 combines with J gene TRBJ2-7; 8 nucleotides match TRBD1. Germline CDR1 and CDR2: SEHNR and FQNEAQ (reference sequence). With V trimmed by 5 bases and J by 5 bases, 14 bases remained unmatched. The CDR3 has 16 residues. The full variable domain, in which reference TRBV7-9 and TRBJ2-7 provide the parts outside the CDR3, is DTGVSQNPRHKITKRGQNVTFRCDPISEHNRLYWYRQTLGQGPEFLTYFQNEAQLEKSRLLSDRFSAERPKGSFSTLEIQRTEQGDSAMYLCASSAMGSGRGHEQYFGPGTRLTVT.

This clonotype was seen many times. The chain is built from TRBV5-1 and TRBJ2-7, with 8 positions matching TRBD2. CDR1 and CDR2 (germline): SGHRS, YFSETQ. The CDR3 sequence is 13 residues long. V was clipped by 1 base and J by 6 bases; unmatched bases: 3. The CDR3 region has the DNA TGCGCCAGCAGCTTGTCGGCGGGAGGCGAGCAGTACTTC. Protein product: CASSLSAGGEQYF.

This clonotype was counted a few times. The chain combines TRBV30 with TRBJ1-2; D not certain. Trimming stripped 3 bases from V and 1 base from J, with 15 bases between. The CDR3 is 15 amino acids. CDR1 is GTSNPN and CDR2 is SVGIG in the germline V gene (reference sequence). This chain's CDR3 is CAWRGRRQVNYGYTF. CDR3 DNA sequence: TGTGCCTGGAGGGGCAGAAGACAAGTTAACTATGGCTACACCTTC.

Concerning this clonotype: An end of the junction does not agree with germline; a read error may underlie this. This chain uses TRBV9 with TRBJ2-7; tentatively, D is TRBD1 or TRBD2 (5 bases each). This CDR3 region has 13 residues. Looked up from germline, CDR1 is SGDLS and CDR2 is YYNGEE. The CDR3 loop reads CASSTGTSDEQYF. The DNA of the CDR3 is TGTGCCAGCAGCACCGGGACCTCCGACGAGCAGTACTTC.

This clonotype was counted many times. The V call is TRBV5-4, the J call TRBJ1-1; D is undetermined. Germline CDR1 is SGHNT and CDR2 is YYREEE (reference sequence). Trimming removed 4 bases from V and 3 bases from J, with 13 bases in between. The CDR3 loop spans 14 amino acids. CDR3 DNA: TGTGCCAGCAGCGCCAACCGGAGAGACACTGAAGCTTTCTTT. It specifies CASSANRRDTEAFF.

The table lists this clonotype with many counts. This chain joins TRBV7-2 and TRBJ2-7; 7 nucleotides agree with TRBD2. The germline V gene encodes CDR1 SGHTA and CDR2 FQGNSA. V shed 3 bases and J 7 bases; nucleotides not matched to a gene: 9. The CDR3 totals 14 residues. The CDR3 loop is CASSFQGGPEEQYF. The CDR3 DNA sequence: TGTGCCAGCAGCTTTCAGGGAGGGCCGGAAGAGCAGTACTTC.

This clonotype was counted at least ten times. The rearrangement joins TRBV3-2 to TRBJ2-2; the table gives TRBD1 as D, unverified against the DNA. TRBV3-2 has pseudogene status. The CDR3 sequence is 16 residues long. This CDR3 is CASSSLPGPFGGELFF. The CDR3 coding sequence is TGTGCCAGCAGTTCTCTTCCGGGACCCTTTGGCGGGGAGCTGTTTTTT.

This clonotype occurred many times. V and J are TRBV11-2 and TRBJ2-5; D remains ambiguous. CDR1 and CDR2 from the germline V gene are SGHAT and FQNNGV. Trimming pared 2 bases from V and 3 bases from J, leaving 7 bases between. CDR3 length: 13 residues. The CDR3 bases are TGTGCCAGCAGCTTAAGACAAGAAGAGACCCAGTACTTC. As protein: CASSLRQEETQYF.

This clonotype was picked up many times. The chain links TRBV4-2 to TRBJ2-1; D perhaps matches TRBD1 (5 bases). V was pared by 4 bases and J by 6 bases, with 10 bases between. Per the germline V gene, CDR1 is LGHNA and CDR2 is YNFKEQ. This CDR3 is built from 13 residues. The CDR3 bases are TGTGCCAGCAGCCGAGCGACAGCCAATGAGCAGTTCTTC. Protein product: CASSRATANEQFF.

In its sample, this clonotype was seen many times. The CDR3 loop reads CASSPDGDYGYTF. The CDR3, as DNA: TGCGCCAGCAGCCCGGACGGGGACTATGGCTACACCTTC. The chain links TRBV4-3 to TRBJ1-2; D gene uncertain. V was clipped by 4 bases and J by 3 bases, with 9 bases between them. This CDR3 contains 13 residues. Germline lookup yields CDR1 LGHNA and CDR2 YSLEER.

This clonotype showed up just a few times. This rearrangement joins TRBV11-2 to TRBJ2-1; 10 bases map to TRBD1. The V and J ends lost 1 base and 8 bases, in that order; junction bases with no gene match: 8. Per germline, CDR1 SGHAT and CDR2 FQNNGV. The length of the CDR3 is 16 residues. The CDR3 bases are TGTGCCAGCAGCTTAGCGGGACAGGGGACAGGCTATGAGCAGTTCTTC. It yields the protein CASSLAGQGTGYEQFF.

The chain has TRBV13 and TRBJ2-7; 9 bases agree with TRBD1. J gave up 5 bases and V 5 bases, and 7 bases lay outside the gene matches. There are 14 residues in the CDR3. Per the germline V gene, CDR1 is PRHDT and CDR2 is FYEKMQ (reference sequence). The CDR3 sequence: CASSPGTGTDEQYF. In DNA form, the CDR3 reads TGTGCCAGCAGCCCTGGGACAGGGACCGACGAGCAGTACTTC. The full variable domain, with the rest looked up from reference TRBV13 and TRBJ2-7, is AAGVIQSPRHLIKEKRETATLKCYPIPRHDTVYWYQQGPGQDPQFLISFYEKMQSDKGSIPDRFSAQQFSDYHSELNMSSLELGDSALYFCASSPGTGTDEQYFGPGTRLTVT.

This clonotype was seen only a few times. V usage is TRBV27 and J usage is TRBJ2-2; D gene uncertain. CDR1 is MNHEY and CDR2 is SMNVEV in the germline V gene (reference sequence). The CDR3 is made up of 14 amino acids. With 2 bases removed from V and 4 bases from J, the gap between germline ends came to 8 bases. In DNA form, the CDR3 reads TGTGCCAGCAGTTTAAGGCAGGTCACCGGGGAGCTGTTTTTT. Its protein product is CASSLRQVTGELFF.